This TCR beta chain was recovered during a study of T cell responses to AZD1222 COVID-19 vaccine. The CDR3 has 16 residues. J was trimmed by 5 bases and V by 3 bases; bases with no gene match: 6. The germline V gene encodes CDR1 SGDLS and CDR2 YYNGEE. Repertoires were generated with immunoSEQ multiplex PCR, while TCRdb's copy carries only in-frame clones and drops some. This sample has 150,000 or so clones; around 92% occur once, and the top ten carry just under 3%. The TCR comes from an adult in good health. The source material was peripheral blood, sampled on day 0 of AZD1222 vaccination. The chain recombines TRBV9 with TRBJ2-2; 11 nucleotides line up with TRBD2. CDR3 sequence: CASSASLAGGTGELFF. CDR3 nucleotides: TGTGCCAGCAGCGCGAGTCTAGCGGGGGGAACCGGGGAGCTGTTTTTT.